This TCR beta chain was sequenced for a study of T cells in Graves' hyperthyroidism and ophthalmopathy. Study outcomes and limitations: Ophthalmopathy, as predicted by the model, came a median around 7 months after the prediction. Most clonotypes expanded in the thyroid (above 0.001) were also present in blood.

This clonotype was seen at least ten times. Its specificity is not known. Researchers took RNA transcripts and amplified the TCR beta CDR3 regions from them. A set of HTBI primers served as the primers for a first-round RT-PCR of the TCR CDR3. TCRdb called the multiplex PCR reads again in MiXCR, with one record for every CDR3 protein. The data hold about 420,000 distinct CDR3 sequences, with roughly an eighth observed a single time. The J segment lost 2 bases and the V segment lost 6 bases, leaving 11 bases of the junction unmatched. Looked up from germline, CDR1 is DFQATT and CDR2 is SNEGSKA (reference sequence). This CDR3 is 15 amino acids long.

The clonotype originates from a woman under 30 with Graves' hyperthyroidism. The material sequenced was blood. This rearrangement joins TRBV20-1 to TRBJ2-3, with 7 bases lining up with TRBD2. The CDR3 nucleotides are TGCAGTGCCGAAGGTCTAGCGGCCTCCACAGATACGCAGTATTTT. Encoded protein: CSAEGLAASTDTQYF.